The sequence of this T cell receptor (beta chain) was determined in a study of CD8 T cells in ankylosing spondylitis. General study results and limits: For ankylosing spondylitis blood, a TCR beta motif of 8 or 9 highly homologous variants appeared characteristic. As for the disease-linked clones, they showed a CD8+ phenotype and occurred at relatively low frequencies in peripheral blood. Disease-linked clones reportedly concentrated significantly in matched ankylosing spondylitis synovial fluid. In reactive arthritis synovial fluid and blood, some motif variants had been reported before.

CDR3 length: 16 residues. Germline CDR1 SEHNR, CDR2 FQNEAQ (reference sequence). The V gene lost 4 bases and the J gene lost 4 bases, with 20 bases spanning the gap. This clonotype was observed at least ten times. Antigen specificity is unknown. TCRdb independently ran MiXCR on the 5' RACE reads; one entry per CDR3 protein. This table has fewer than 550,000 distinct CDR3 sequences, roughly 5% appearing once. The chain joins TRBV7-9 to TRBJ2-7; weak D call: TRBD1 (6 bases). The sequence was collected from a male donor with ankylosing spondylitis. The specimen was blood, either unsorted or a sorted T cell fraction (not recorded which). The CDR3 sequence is CASSSYIQGRLYEQYF. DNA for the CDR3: TGTGCCAGCAGCTCATATATACAGGGCCGGCTATACGAGCAGTACTTC. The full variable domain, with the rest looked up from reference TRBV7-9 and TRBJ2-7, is DTGVSQNPRHKITKRGQNVTFRCDPISEHNRLYWYRQTLGQGPEFLTYFQNEAQLEKSRLLSDRFSAERPKGSFSTLEIQRTEQGDSAMYLCASSSYIQGRLYEQYFGPGTRLTVT.